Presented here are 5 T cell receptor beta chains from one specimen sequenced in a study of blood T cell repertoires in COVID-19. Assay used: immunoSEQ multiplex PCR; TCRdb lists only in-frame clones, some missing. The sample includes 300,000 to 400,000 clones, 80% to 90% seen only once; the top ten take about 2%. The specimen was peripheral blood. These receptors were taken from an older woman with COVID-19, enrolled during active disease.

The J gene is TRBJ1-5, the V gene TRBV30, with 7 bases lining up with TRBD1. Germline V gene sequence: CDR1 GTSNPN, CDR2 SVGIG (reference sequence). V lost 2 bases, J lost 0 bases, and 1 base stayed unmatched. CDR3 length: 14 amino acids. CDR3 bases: TGTGCCTGGAGTACAGGGGTTAGCAATCAGCCCCAGCATTTT. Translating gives CAWSTGVSNQPQHF.

CDR3 sequence: CASSLVNSRGEGYTF. The CDR3 DNA follows: TGTGCCAGCAGCTTAGTAAACTCCAGGGGAGAAGGCTACACCTTC. The chain joins TRBV7-9 to TRBJ1-2, with TRBD1 as a possible D gene (6 bases). Germline-derived CDR1 and CDR2 are SEHNR and FQNEAQ (reference sequence). Trimming left V 1 base short and J 8 bases short, with 17 bases between. The CDR3 extends over 15 amino acids.

CDR3 in amino acids: CASSSLGQGALIQYF. Here the CDR3 DNA reads TGCGCCAGCAGCTCCCTGGGACAGGGGGCACTCATTCAGTACTTC. This sequence joins TRBV5-1 and TRBJ2-4, with 12 bases that match TRBD1. Trimming took 3 bases from V and 9 from J; bases not matched to a gene: 7. The CDR3 loop spans 15 amino acids. Germline V CDR1 and CDR2: SGHRS, YFSETQ.

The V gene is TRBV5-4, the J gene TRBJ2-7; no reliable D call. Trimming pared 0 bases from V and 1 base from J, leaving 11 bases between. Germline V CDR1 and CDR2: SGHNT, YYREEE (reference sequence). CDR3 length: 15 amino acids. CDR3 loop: CASSLGLSISYEQYF. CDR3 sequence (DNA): TGTGCCAGCAGCTTGGGACTTTCAATATCCTACGAGCAGTACTTC. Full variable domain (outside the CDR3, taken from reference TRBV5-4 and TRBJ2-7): ETGVTQSPTHLIKTRGQQVTLRCSSQSGHNTVSWYQQALGQGPQFIFQYYREEENGRGNFPPRFSGLQFPNYSSELNVNALELDDSALYLCASSLGLSISYEQYFGPGTRLTVT.

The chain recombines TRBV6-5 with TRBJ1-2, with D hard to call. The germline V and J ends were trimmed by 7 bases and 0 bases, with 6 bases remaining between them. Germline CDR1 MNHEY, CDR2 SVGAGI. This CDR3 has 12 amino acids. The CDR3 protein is CASNGPNYGYTF. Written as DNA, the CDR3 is TGTGCCAGCAATGGCCCTAACTATGGCTACACCTTC.